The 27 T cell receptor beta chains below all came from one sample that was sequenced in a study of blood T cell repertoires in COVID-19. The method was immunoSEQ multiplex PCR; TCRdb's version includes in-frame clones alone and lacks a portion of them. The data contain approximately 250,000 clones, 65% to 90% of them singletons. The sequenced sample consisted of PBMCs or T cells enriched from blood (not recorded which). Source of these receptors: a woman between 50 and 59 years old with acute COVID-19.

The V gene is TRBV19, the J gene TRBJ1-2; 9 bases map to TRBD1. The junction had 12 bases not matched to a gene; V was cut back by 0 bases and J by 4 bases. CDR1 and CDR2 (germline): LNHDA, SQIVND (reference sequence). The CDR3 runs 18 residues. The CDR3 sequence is CASSIDRLWGTGTYGYTF. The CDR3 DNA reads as TGTGCCAGTAGTATAGATCGATTATGGGGGACAGGGACCTATGGCTACACCTTC.

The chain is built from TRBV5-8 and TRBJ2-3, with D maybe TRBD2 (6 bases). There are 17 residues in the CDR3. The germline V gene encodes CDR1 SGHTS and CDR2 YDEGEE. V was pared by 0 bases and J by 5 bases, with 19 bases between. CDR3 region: CASSLESPSAGGDTQYF. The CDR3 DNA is TGTGCCAGCAGCTTGGAATCGCCTAGCGCGGGTGGAGATACGCAGTATTTT.

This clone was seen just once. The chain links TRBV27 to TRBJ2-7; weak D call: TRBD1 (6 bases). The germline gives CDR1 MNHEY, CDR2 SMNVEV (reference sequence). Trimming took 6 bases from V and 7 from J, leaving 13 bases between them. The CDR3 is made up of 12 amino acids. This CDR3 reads CASRQGHWEQYF. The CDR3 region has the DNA TGTGCCAGCAGGCAGGGGCACTGGGAGCAGTACTTC.

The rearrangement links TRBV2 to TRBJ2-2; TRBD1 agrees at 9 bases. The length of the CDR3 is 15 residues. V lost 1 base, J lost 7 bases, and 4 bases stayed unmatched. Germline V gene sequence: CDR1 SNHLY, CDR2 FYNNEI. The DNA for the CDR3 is TGTGCCAGCAGTGAAGAACAGGGGGCGAGCGGGGAGCTGTTTTTT. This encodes CASSEEQGASGELFF.

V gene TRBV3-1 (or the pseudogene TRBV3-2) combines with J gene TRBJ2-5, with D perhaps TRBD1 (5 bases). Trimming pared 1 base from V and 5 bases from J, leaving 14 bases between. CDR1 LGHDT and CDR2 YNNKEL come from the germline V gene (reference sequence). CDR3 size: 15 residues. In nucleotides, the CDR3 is TGTGCCAGCAGCCAAGTAGAGTCAGGGTTGGAGACCCAGTACTTC. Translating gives CASSQVESGLETQYF.

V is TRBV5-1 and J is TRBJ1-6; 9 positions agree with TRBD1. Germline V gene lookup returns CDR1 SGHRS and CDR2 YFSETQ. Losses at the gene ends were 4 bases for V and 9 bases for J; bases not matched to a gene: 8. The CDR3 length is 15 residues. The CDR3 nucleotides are TGCGCCAGCAGCGTCCGGACAGGGGAGGGTTCACCCCTCCACTTT. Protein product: CASSVRTGEGSPLHF.

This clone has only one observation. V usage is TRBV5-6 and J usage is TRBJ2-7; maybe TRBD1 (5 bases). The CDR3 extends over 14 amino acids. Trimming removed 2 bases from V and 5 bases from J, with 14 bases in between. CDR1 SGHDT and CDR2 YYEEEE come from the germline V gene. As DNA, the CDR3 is TGTGCCAGCAGCTTATTACCCCAGGGCCACGAGCAGTACTTC. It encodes CASSLLPQGHEQYF.

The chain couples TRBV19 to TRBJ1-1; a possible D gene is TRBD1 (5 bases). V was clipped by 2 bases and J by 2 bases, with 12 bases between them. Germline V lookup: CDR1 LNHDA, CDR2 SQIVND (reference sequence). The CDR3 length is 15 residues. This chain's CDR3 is CASSIQGSANTEAFF. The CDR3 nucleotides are TGTGCCAGTAGTATACAGGGTTCAGCCAACACTGAAGCTTTCTTT.

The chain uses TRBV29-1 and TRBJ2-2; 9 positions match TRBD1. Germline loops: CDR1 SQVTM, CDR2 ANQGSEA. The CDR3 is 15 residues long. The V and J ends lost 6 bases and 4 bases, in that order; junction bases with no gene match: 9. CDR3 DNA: TGCAGCGTCCTCGGGGACAGGGTGTCCACCGGGGAGCTGTTTTTT. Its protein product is CSVLGDRVSTGELFF.

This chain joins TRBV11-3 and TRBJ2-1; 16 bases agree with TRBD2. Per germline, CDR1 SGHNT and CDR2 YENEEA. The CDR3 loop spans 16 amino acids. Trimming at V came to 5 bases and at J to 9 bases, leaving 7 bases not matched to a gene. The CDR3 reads CASSPGTSGGAAEQFF. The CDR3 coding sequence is TGTGCCAGCAGCCCCGGGACTAGCGGGGGGGCCGCTGAGCAGTTCTTC.

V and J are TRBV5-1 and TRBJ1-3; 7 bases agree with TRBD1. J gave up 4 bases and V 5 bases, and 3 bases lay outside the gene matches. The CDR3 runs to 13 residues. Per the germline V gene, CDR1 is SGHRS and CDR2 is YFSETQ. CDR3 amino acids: CASRTGEGNTIYF. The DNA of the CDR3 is TGCGCCAGCAGAACAGGGGAGGGAAACACCATATATTTT.

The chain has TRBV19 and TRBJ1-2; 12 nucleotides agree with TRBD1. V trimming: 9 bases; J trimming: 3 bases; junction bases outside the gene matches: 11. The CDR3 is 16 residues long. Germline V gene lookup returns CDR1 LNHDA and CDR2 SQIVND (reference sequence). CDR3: CASHTGTGGADYGYTF. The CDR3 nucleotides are TGTGCCAGCCATACCGGGACAGGGGGCGCAGACTATGGCTACACCTTC.

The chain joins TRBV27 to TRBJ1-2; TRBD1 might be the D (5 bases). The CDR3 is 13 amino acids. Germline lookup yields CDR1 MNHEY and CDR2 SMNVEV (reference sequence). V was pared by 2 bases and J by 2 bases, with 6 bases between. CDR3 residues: CASSLDSNYGYTF. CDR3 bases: TGTGCCAGCAGTTTAGACAGCAACTATGGCTACACCTTC.

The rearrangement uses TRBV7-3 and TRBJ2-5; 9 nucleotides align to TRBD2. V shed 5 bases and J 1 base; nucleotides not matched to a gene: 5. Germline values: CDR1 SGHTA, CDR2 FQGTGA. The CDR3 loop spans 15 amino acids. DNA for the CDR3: TGTGCCAGCAGCCTTAGCGGGGGACTCCAAGAGACCCAGTACTTC. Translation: CASSLSGGLQETQYF.

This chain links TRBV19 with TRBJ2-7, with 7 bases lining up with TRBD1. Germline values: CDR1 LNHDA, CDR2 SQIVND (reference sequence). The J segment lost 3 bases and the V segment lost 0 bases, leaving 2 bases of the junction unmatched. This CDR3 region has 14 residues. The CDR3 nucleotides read TGTGCCAGTAGTATAGAACCAGGGGGCTACGAGCAGTACTTC. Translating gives CASSIEPGGYEQYF.

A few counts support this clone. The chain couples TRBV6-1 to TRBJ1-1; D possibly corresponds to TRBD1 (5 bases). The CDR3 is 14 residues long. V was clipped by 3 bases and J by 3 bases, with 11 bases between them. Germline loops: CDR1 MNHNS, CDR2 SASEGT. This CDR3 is CASSDVSGHTEAFF. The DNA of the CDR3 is TGTGCCAGCAGTGACGTATCAGGGCACACTGAAGCTTTCTTT.

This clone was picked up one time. The CDR3 nucleotides read TGTGCCAGCAGTTTAAGGGGTACGAATTCACCCCTCCACTTT. Protein: CASSLRGTNSPLHF. The chain uses TRBV27 and TRBJ1-6; a possible D gene is TRBD1 (5 bases). CDR3 length: 14 residues. Trimming left V 2 bases short and J 7 bases short, with 9 bases between. CDR1 and CDR2 from the germline V gene are MNHEY and SMNVEV (reference sequence).

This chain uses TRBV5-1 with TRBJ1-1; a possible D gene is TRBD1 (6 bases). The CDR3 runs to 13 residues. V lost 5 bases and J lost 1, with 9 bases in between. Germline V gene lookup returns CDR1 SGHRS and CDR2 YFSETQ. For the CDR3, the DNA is TGCGCCAGCAGGACACAGGGGAACACTGAAGCTTTCTTT. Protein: CASRTQGNTEAFF.

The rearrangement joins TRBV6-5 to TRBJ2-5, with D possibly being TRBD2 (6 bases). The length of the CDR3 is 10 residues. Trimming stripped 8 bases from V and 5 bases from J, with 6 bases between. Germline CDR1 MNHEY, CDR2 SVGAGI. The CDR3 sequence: CASGRETQYF. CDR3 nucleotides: TGTGCCAGCGGGAGGGAGACCCAGTACTTC.

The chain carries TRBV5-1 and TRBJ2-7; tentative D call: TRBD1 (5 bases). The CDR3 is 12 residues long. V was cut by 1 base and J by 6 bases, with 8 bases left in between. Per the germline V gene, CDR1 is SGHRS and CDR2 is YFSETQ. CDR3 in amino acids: CASSLSQGEQYF. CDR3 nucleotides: TGCGCCAGCAGCTTGAGCCAGGGCGAGCAGTACTTC.

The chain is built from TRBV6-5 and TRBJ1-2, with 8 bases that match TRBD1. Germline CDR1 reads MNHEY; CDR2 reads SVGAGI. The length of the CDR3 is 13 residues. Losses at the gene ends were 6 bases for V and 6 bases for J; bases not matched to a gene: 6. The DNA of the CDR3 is TGTGCCAGCAGGGAGGGGACAGGTCATGGCTACACCTTC. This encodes CASREGTGHGYTF.

The CDR3 DNA follows: TGTGCCAGCAGCCCCCGACGGGGATTCGAGTATGGCTACACCTTC. This sequence encodes CASSPRRGFEYGYTF. The V call is TRBV9, the J call TRBJ1-2; no clear D gene. This CDR3 comprises 15 residues. CDR1 is SGDLS and CDR2 is YYNGEE in the germline V gene. V was shortened by 4 bases and J by 5 bases, with 18 bases between the two germline ends. Full variable domain (outside the CDR3, taken from reference TRBV9 and TRBJ1-2): DSGVTQTPKHLITATGQRVTLRCSPRSGDLSVYWYQQSLDQGLQFLIQYYNGEERAKGNILERFSAQQFPDLHSELNLSSLELGDSALYFCASSPRRGFEYGYTFGSGTRLTVV.

The CDR3 nucleotides are TGTGCCATCAGTGTTGCAGGGGTGAACACTGAAGCTTTCTTT. As protein: CAISVAGVNTEAFF. This rearrangement joins TRBV10-3 to TRBJ1-1; D is perhaps TRBD1 (6 bases). V was clipped by 4 bases and J by 0 bases, with 9 bases between them. The CDR3 extends over 14 amino acids. Germline CDR1 ENHRY, CDR2 SYGVKD.

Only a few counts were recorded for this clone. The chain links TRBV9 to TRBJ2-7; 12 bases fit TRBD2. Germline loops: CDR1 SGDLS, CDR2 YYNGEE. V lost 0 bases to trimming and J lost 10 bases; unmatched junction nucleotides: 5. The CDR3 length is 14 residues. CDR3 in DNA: TGTGCCAGCAGCGTAGAAACTAGCGGGGGGCCCCAGTACTTC. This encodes CASSVETSGGPQYF.

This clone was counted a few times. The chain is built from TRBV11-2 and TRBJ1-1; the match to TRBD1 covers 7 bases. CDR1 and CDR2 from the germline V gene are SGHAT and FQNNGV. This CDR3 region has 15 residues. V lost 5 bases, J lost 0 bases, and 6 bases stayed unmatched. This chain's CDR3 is CASSKGGRVNTEAFF. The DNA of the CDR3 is TGTGCCAGCAGCAAAGGGGGCAGGGTGAACACTGAAGCTTTCTTT.

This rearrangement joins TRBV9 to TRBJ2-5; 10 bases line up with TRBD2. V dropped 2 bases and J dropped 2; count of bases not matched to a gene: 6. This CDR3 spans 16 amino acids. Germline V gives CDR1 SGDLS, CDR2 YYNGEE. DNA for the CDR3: TGTGCCAGCAGCGTGGGCGGACTAGCGGTACAAGAGACCCAGTACTTC. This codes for CASSVGGLAVQETQYF.

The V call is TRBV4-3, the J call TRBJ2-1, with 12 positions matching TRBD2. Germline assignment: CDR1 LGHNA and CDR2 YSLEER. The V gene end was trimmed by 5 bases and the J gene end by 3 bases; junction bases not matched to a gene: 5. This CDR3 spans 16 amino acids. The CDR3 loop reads CASSATSGGLYNEQFF. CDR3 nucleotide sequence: TGCGCCAGCAGCGCGACTAGCGGGGGCCTCTACAATGAGCAGTTCTTC.